A single sample is the source of the 31 T cell receptor beta chains below, sequenced in a study of T cell responses to AZD1222 COVID-19 vaccine. Assay used: immunoSEQ multiplex PCR; TCRdb lists only in-frame clones, some missing. The sample lists 95,000 to 150,000 clones; 85% to 90% were seen once. The starting material was peripheral blood, obtained on day 0 of AZD1222 vaccination. These receptors all come from an adult in good health.

This clone was detected only once. The chain links TRBV5-5 to TRBJ2-5; TRBD1 is a possible D gene (6 bases). Trimming stripped 4 bases from V and 2 bases from J, with 12 bases between. The CDR3 length is 14 residues. Per the germline V gene, CDR1 is SGHKS and CDR2 is YYEKEE (reference sequence). CDR3 amino acids: CASSRTGIQETQYF. In DNA form, the CDR3 reads TGTGCCAGCAGCCGCACAGGGATACAAGAGACCCAGTACTTC.

V is TRBV27 and J is TRBJ2-7; 8 positions match TRBD2. V lost 6 bases and J lost 3; bases outside the gene matches: 7. Germline values: CDR1 MNHEY, CDR2 SMNVEV (reference sequence). CDR3 size: 14 residues. The CDR3 bases are TGTGCCAGCAGCTCCGGGACTAGTGGCTACGAGCAGTACTTC. Translating gives CASSSGTSGYEQYF.

V gene TRBV5-1 combines with J gene TRBJ2-2; 7 bases agree with TRBD1. CDR1 and CDR2 from the germline V gene are SGHRS and YFSETQ. The CDR3 sequence is 16 residues long. V shed 0 bases and J 0 bases; nucleotides not matched to a gene: 2. The DNA of the CDR3 is TGCGCCAGCAGCTTGGCCGGACAGGCGAACACCGGGGAGCTGTTTTTT. Protein: CASSLAGQANTGELFF.

The gene calls are TRBV4-1 and TRBJ2-2, with D unclear. The length of the CDR3 is 13 residues. V was pared by 4 bases and J by 7 bases, with 10 bases between. CDR1 MGHRA and CDR2 YSYEKL come from the germline V gene. CDR3 coding DNA: TGCGCCAGCAGCCCCGCTGAAGGCGGGGAGCTGTTTTTT. This sequence encodes CASSPAEGGELFF.

V gene TRBV7-9 combines with J gene TRBJ2-1, with 7 nucleotides matching TRBD2. From germline, CDR1 is SEHNR and CDR2 FQNEAQ (reference sequence). J lost 4 bases, V lost 6 bases, and 3 bases had no gene match. The CDR3 sequence is 13 residues long. The CDR3 DNA reads as TGTGCCAGCAGTGCGGGGGTGTACAATGAGCAGTTCTTC. Protein: CASSAGVYNEQFF.

The J gene is TRBJ1-3, the V gene TRBV19; D is uncertain. The CDR3 contains 15 residues. In germline, CDR1 is LNHDA, CDR2 SQIVND (reference sequence). Trimming took off 3 bases at V and 0 bases at J, with 9 bases between the two ends. The CDR3 region is CASSIWQFSGNTIYF. CDR3 DNA: TGTGCCAGTAGTATTTGGCAATTCTCTGGAAACACCATATATTTT.

V usage is TRBV7-9 and J usage is TRBJ2-1; D possibly corresponds to TRBD1 (6 bases). This CDR3 has 13 amino acids. Trimming cost V 4 bases and J 4 bases, with 8 bases left between them. Germline values: CDR1 SEHNR, CDR2 FQNEAQ (reference sequence). The DNA of the CDR3 is TGTGCCAGCAGCTCCACAGGGTACAATGAGCAGTTCTTC. Encoded protein: CASSSTGYNEQFF. The variable domain in full, completed from reference TRBV7-9 and TRBJ2-1, reads DTGVSQNPRHKITKRGQNVTFRCDPISEHNRLYWYRQTLGQGPEFLTYFQNEAQLEKSRLLSDRFSAERPKGSFSTLEIQRTEQGDSAMYLCASSSTGYNEQFFGPGTRLTVL.

This clone was picked up a small number of times. V and J are TRBV18 and TRBJ1-2, with 7 bases identical to TRBD1. CDR3 length equals 15 residues. Unmatched junction bases numbered 5, after V lost 2 bases and J lost 2 bases. Germline V CDR1 and CDR2: KGHSH, LQKENI. In DNA form, the CDR3 reads TGTGCCAGCTCACCAACAGGGGACCCCAACTATGGCTACACCTTC. Translation: CASSPTGDPNYGYTF.

V gene TRBV5-1 combines with J gene TRBJ2-3; no clear D. The V end lost 3 bases, the J end lost 0 bases, and 5 bases lay between the germline ends. The CDR3 spans 13 residues. Looked up from germline, CDR1 is SGHRS and CDR2 is YFSETQ. CDR3 sequence: CASSSWSTDTQYF. CDR3 nucleotides: TGCGCCAGCAGCTCCTGGAGCACAGATACGCAGTATTTT.

The V call is TRBV6-5, the J call TRBJ2-5; a weak D match, TRBD2 (6 bases). Trimming took off 5 bases at V and 2 bases at J, with 12 bases between the two ends. Per germline, CDR1 MNHEY and CDR2 SVGAGI. The CDR3 is made up of 14 amino acids. As DNA, the CDR3 is TGTGCCAGCAGTAGCGGGCCCTGGCAAGAGACCCAGTACTTC. Protein sequence: CASSSGPWQETQYF.

The chain has TRBV19 and TRBJ2-5, with D possibly TRBD1 on 5 matching bases. The CDR3 has 12 amino acids. In germline, CDR1 is LNHDA, CDR2 SQIVND (reference sequence). Trimming left V 7 bases short and J 5 bases short, with 11 bases between. Here the CDR3 reads CASKTGRETQYF. CDR3 coding DNA: TGTGCCAGTAAAACAGGCCGGGAGACCCAGTACTTC.

In its sample, this clone was seen a few times. V is TRBV19 and J is TRBJ1-3, with TRBD1 as a possible D gene (6 bases). Per the germline V gene, CDR1 is LNHDA and CDR2 is SQIVND (reference sequence). The CDR3 is made up of 14 amino acids. The V and J ends lost 3 bases and 1 base respectively, with 7 bases between them. CDR3 sequence reads: CASSIGQSGNTIYF. The CDR3 DNA reads as TGTGCCAGTAGTATTGGACAGTCTGGAAACACCATATATTTT.

This rearrangement joins TRBV27 to TRBJ2-1; weak D call: TRBD2 (5 bases). V shed 2 bases and J shed 6 bases, with 11 bases lying between them. Germline V gives CDR1 MNHEY, CDR2 SMNVEV (reference sequence). The CDR3 extends over 14 amino acids. Written as DNA, the CDR3 is TGTGCCAGCAGTTTAGGGAGTGCGTCCAATGAGCAGTTCTTC. As protein: CASSLGSASNEQFF.

This chain uses TRBV7-9 with TRBJ1-1; D not certain. The germline gives CDR1 SEHNR, CDR2 FQNEAQ (reference sequence). This CDR3 is 12 amino acids long. Between the trimmed V and J ends, which lost 10 bases and 5 bases, there was a span of 14 bases. CDR3 sequence (DNA): TGTGCCACCAGACCCGGGGATACTGAAGCTTTCTTT. Translation gives CATRPGDTEAFF.

The V and J genes are TRBV3-1 (or the pseudogene TRBV3-2) and TRBJ1-4, with D perhaps TRBD1 (6 bases). V was trimmed by 5 bases and J by 12 bases, leaving 25 bases between them. Per germline, CDR1 LGHDT and CDR2 YNNKEL (reference sequence). This CDR3 region has 16 residues. As DNA, the CDR3 is TGTGCCAGCAGCTACAGCCTGACAGGCCCCCGGGGAGAACTGTTTTTT. Translating gives CASSYSLTGPRGELFF.

For the CDR3, the DNA is TGCAGCGTTGAAGATAGGTGGGGGGCACCCGCGGGCGAGCAGTACTTC. Translated: CSVEDRWGAPAGEQYF. The chain joins TRBV29-1 to TRBJ2-7; the D gene could be TRBD1 or TRBD2 (6 bases each). Germline lookup yields CDR1 SQVTM and CDR2 ANQGSEA. The CDR3 extends over 16 amino acids. V lost 0 bases and J 6 bases, leaving 21 bases between the germline ends.

The chain combines TRBV30 with TRBJ2-7; D tentatively fits TRBD1 or TRBD2 (5 bases each). The germline CDR1 and CDR2 sequences are GTSNPN and SVGIG (reference sequence). This CDR3 has 13 residues. Trimming removed 5 bases at V and 2 bases at J, with 13 bases between. The CDR3 DNA is TGTGCCTGGGGGGCCGGGACGGCCTACGAGCAGTACTTC. It translates to CAWGAGTAYEQYF.

The V gene is TRBV7-2, the J gene TRBJ1-1; perhaps TRBD1 as D (5 bases). The CDR3 is made up of 14 amino acids. From germline, CDR1 is SGHTA and CDR2 FQGNSA. V was shortened by 3 bases and J by 5 bases, with 13 bases between the two germline ends. The CDR3 DNA reads as TGTGCCAGCAGCTTCCGAGGGAGGGGTACTGAAGCTTTCTTT. Its translation is CASSFRGRGTEAFF.

This clone came up a few times. The J gene is TRBJ2-1, the V gene TRBV10-3, with D perhaps given as TRBD1 or TRBD2 (5 bases each). The CDR3 runs 15 residues. V lost 6 bases, J lost 6 bases, and 18 bases lay in between. Germline CDR1 reads ENHRY; CDR2 reads SYGVKD. The CDR3 protein is CAIRRDPMMGNEQFF. As DNA, the CDR3 is TGTGCCATCAGAAGGGACCCCATGATGGGCAATGAGCAGTTCTTC.

This chain joins TRBV7-2 and TRBJ1-2, with a weak D call TRBD1 (6 bases). Germline CDR1 is SGHTA and CDR2 is FQGNSA. CDR3 length equals 12 residues. Trimming took 5 bases from V and 8 from J, leaving 12 bases between them. The CDR3 region has the DNA TGTGCCAGCAGCCCCAAAGGGGGGGGCTACACCTTC. This gives the protein CASSPKGGGYTF.

The chain combines TRBV11-1 with TRBJ2-2, with a possible D match to TRBD1 (6 bases). The germline V gene has CDR1 SGHAT and CDR2 FQDESV (reference sequence). This CDR3 is built from 16 residues. V was trimmed by 6 bases and J by 6 bases, leaving 20 bases between them. CDR3 sequence (DNA): TGTGCCAGCAGGCCCAGGGGCATCGGCGTATCCGGGGAGCTGTTTTTT. Encoded protein: CASRPRGIGVSGELFF.

V is TRBV7-2 and J is TRBJ2-7; D gene unclear. Trimming stripped 0 bases from V and 3 bases from J, with 12 bases between. The CDR3 is made up of 15 amino acids. Germline CDR1 and CDR2: SGHTA and FQGNSA. CDR3 sequence reads: CASSLASQQFYEQYF. The CDR3 coding sequence is TGTGCCAGCAGCTTAGCGTCCCAACAGTTCTACGAGCAGTACTTC. Supplemented by reference TRBV7-2 and TRBJ2-7, the full variable domain reads GAGVSQSPSNKVTEKGKDVELRCDPISGHTALYWYRQSLGQGLEFLIYFQGNSAPDKSGLPSDRFSAERTGGSVSTLTIQRTQQEDSAVYLCASSLASQQFYEQYFGPGTRLTVT.

V is TRBV5-1 and J is TRBJ1-1, with 8 positions matching TRBD1. The CDR3 extends over 15 amino acids. Germline loops: CDR1 SGHRS, CDR2 YFSETQ. Trimming cost V 3 bases and J 3 bases; bases outside gene matches: 7. The CDR3 sequence: CASSSDRDGYTEAFF. CDR3 in DNA: TGCGCCAGCAGCTCGGACAGGGATGGGTACACTGAAGCTTTCTTT.

The chain links TRBV6-5 to TRBJ1-2; no reliable D call. Germline CDR1 and CDR2: MNHEY and SVGAGI. The CDR3 has 13 amino acids. The germline V and J ends were trimmed by 8 bases and 12 bases, with 22 bases remaining between them. The CDR3 DNA is TGTGCCAGCGGGCTAGAATTGCGATGGCTACACACCTTC. Amino acids: CASGLELRWLHTF.

This sequence joins TRBV15 and TRBJ1-1; D gene ambiguous. Deletions cut 7 bases from V and 3 bases from J, with 15 bases between. Looked up from germline, CDR1 is LNHNV and CDR2 is YYDKDF (reference sequence). The CDR3 length is 14 residues. The DNA for the CDR3 is TGTGCCACCAACCACGGAGGTCAGGACACTGAAGCTTTCTTT. It translates to CATNHGGQDTEAFF.

The chain recombines TRBV4-1 with TRBJ1-1, with D maybe TRBD1 (5 bases). Trimming took off 3 bases at V and 5 bases at J, with 10 bases between the two ends. The length of the CDR3 is 13 residues. The germline V gene encodes CDR1 MGHRA and CDR2 YSYEKL. As DNA, the CDR3 is TGCGCCAGCAGCCACATGGGGGGGACTGAAGCTTTCTTT. Residues: CASSHMGGTEAFF.

As to this clone: At one boundary the junction diverges from the germline segment, which might be a read error. This chain links TRBV3-1 (or the pseudogene TRBV3-2) with TRBJ1-4; 7 bases are a match to TRBD1. Germline V gene lookup returns CDR1 LGHDT and CDR2 YNNKEL (reference sequence). This CDR3 is built from 15 residues. CDR3 DNA sequence: TGTGCCACCAGCCCCCCGACAGGGCTGGGGGAAAAACTGTTTTTT. Amino acids: CATSPPTGLGEKLFF.

The rearrangement uses TRBV5-1 and TRBJ2-1; a weak D match, TRBD2 (5 bases). Between the trimmed V and J ends, which lost 0 bases and 2 bases, there was a span of 9 bases. Germline V gene lookup returns CDR1 SGHRS and CDR2 YFSETQ. The CDR3 contains 15 residues. CDR3 sequence: CASSLAGLPYNEQFF. Here the CDR3 DNA reads TGCGCCAGCAGCTTGGCAGGACTTCCCTACAATGAGCAGTTCTTC.

The gene calls are TRBV5-8 and TRBJ2-7; 11 bases fit TRBD2. This CDR3 spans 15 amino acids. With V trimmed by 4 bases and J by 3 bases, 6 bases remained unmatched. CDR1 and CDR2 (germline): SGHTS, YDEGEE. CDR3 region: CASSEPGLAVYEQYF. The CDR3 DNA reads as TGTGCCAGCAGCGAGCCGGGACTAGCGGTCTACGAGCAGTACTTC.

The V gene is TRBV29-1, the J gene TRBJ2-7; TRBD2 agrees at 9 bases. V trimming: 1 base; J trimming: 3 bases; junction bases outside the gene matches: 1. Germline V CDR1 and CDR2: SQVTM, ANQGSEA. This CDR3 region has 13 residues. CDR3 in amino acids: CSVEVTSGYEQYF. The DNA of the CDR3 is TGCAGCGTTGAAGTGACTAGCGGCTACGAGCAGTACTTC.

The V call is TRBV6-2 or TRBV6-3, the J call TRBJ2-3; TRBD1 agrees at 8 bases. The CDR3 runs to 16 residues. Germline loops: CDR1 MNHEY, CDR2 SVGEGT. V lost 5 bases to trimming and J lost 2 bases; unmatched junction nucleotides: 9. DNA of the CDR3: TGTGCCAGCAGTCCCGCCAGGACAGGGCCCACAGATACGCAGTATTTT. This codes for CASSPARTGPTDTQYF.